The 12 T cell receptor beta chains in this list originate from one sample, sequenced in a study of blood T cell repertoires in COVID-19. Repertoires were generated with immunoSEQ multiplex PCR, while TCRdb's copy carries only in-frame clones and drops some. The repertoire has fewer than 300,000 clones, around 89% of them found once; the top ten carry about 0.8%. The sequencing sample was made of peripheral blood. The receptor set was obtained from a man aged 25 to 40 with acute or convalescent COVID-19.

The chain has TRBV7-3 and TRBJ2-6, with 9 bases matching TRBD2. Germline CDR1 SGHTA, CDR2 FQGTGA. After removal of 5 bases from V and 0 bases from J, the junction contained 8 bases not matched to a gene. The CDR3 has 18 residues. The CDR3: CASSPRAGGSSGANVLTF. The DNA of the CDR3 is TGTGCCAGCAGCCCACGGGCGGGAGGGAGCTCTGGGGCCAACGTCCTGACTTTC.

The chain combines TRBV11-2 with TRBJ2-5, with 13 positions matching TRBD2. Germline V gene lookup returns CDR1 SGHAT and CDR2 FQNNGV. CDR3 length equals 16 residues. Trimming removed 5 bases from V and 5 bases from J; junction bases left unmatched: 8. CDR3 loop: CASSPRTSGSSETQYF. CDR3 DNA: TGTGCCAGCAGCCCTCGGACTAGCGGGAGCAGCGAGACCCAGTACTTC.

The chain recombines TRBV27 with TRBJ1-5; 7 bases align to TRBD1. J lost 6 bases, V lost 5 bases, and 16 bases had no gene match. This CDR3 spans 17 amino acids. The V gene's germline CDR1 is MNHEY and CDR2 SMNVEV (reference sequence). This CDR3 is CASSLLPPTGSGQPQHF. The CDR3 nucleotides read TGTGCCAGCAGTCTCCTCCCCCCGACAGGGTCAGGTCAGCCCCAGCATTTT.

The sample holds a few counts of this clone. The CDR3 loop is CASSLDNLSGYTF. The CDR3 DNA reads TGTGCCAGCAGCTTGGACAACTTGTCTGGCTACACCTTC. The chain has TRBV7-2 and TRBJ1-2, with D perhaps matching TRBD1 (5 bases). The CDR3 loop spans 13 amino acids. CDR1 and CDR2 (germline): SGHTA, FQGNSA. Between the trimmed V and J ends, which lost 3 bases and 7 bases, there was a span of 12 bases.

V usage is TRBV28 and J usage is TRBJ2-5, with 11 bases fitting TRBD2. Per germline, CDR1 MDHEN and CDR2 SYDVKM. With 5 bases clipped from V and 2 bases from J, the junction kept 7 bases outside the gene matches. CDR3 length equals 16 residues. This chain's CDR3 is CASSGLTSGTQETQYF. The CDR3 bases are TGTGCCAGCAGTGGACTGACTAGCGGGACACAAGAGACCCAGTACTTC.

CDR3 nucleotide sequence: TGTGCCAGCAGTTCAAAACATGGGGGGGACTACGAGCAGTACTTC. Residues: CASSSKHGGDYEQYF. This sequence joins TRBV7-9 and TRBJ2-7, with TRBD2 identical over 7 bases. The germline CDR1 and CDR2 sequences are SEHNR and FQNEAQ (reference sequence). Germline trimming cut 6 bases from V and 3 bases from J; bases unmatched to any gene: 11. The CDR3 runs to 15 residues.

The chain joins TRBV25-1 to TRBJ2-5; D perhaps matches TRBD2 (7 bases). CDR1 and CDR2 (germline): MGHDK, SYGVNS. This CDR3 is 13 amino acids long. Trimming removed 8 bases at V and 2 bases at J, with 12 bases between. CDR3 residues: CASSRGAQETQYF. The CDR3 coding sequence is TGTGCCAGCTCCCGGGGGGCACAAGAGACCCAGTACTTC. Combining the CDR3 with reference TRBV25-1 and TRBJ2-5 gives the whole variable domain EADIYQTPRYLVIGTGKKITLECSQTMGHDKMYWYQQDPGMELHLIHYSYGVNSTEKGDLSSESTVSRIRTEHFPLTLESARPSHTSQYLCASSRGAQETQYFGPGTRLLVL.

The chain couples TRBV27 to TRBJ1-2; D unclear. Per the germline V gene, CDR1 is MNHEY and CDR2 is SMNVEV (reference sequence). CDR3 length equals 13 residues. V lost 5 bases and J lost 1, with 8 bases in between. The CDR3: CASSLQINYGYTF. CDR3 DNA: TGTGCCAGCAGTCTACAGATTAACTATGGCTACACCTTC.

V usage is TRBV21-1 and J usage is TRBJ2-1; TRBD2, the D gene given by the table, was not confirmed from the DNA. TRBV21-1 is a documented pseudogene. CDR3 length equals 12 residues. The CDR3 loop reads CASRPGAGEQFF. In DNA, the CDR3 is TGTGCCAGCAGGCCAGGAGCGGGGGAGCAGTTCTTC.

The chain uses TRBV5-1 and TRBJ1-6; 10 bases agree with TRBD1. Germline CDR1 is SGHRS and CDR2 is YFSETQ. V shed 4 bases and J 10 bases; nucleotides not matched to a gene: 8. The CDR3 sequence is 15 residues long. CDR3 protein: CASSPRDRGSSPLHF. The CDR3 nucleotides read TGCGCCAGCAGCCCCAGGGACAGGGGTTCGTCACCCCTCCACTTT.

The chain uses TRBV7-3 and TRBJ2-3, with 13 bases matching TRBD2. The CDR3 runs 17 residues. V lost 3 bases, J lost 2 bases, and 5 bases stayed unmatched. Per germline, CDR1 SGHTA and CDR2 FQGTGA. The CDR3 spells CASSFEGTSGATDTQYF. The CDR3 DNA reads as TGTGCCAGCAGCTTCGAAGGGACTAGCGGGGCCACAGATACGCAGTATTTT.

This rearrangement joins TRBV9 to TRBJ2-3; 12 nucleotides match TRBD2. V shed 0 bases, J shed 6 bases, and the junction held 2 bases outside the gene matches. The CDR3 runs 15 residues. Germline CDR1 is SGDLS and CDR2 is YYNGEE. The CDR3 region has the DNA TGTGCCAGCAGCGTAGCTAGCGGGAGGGCGGATACGCAGTATTTT. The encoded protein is CASSVASGRADTQYF.